The next 27 T cell receptor beta chains were all read from a single sample in a study of blood T cell repertoires in COVID-19. Sequencing used immunoSEQ multiplex PCR; TCRdb keeps in-frame clones, though not all of them. The sample has over 200,000 clones, approximately 88% seen once. Sequencing used PBMCs or T cells enriched from blood (not recorded which). Receptors originate from a woman aged 30 to 39 who had been exposed to COVID-19.

The V gene is TRBV11-2, the J gene TRBJ2-1; 10 bases agree with TRBD2. The CDR3 consists of 17 residues. V was pared by 0 bases and J by 2 bases, with 4 bases of the junction left unmatched. Germline V gives CDR1 SGHAT, CDR2 FQNNGV. This CDR3 is CASSLDLLAGAYNEQFF. The CDR3 DNA is TGTGCCAGCAGCTTAGATCTCCTAGCGGGAGCCTACAATGAGCAGTTCTTC.

The CDR3 here is CASSFDRGNTIYF. CDR3 coding DNA: TGTGCCAGCAGCTTCGACAGGGGAAACACCATATATTTT. V gene TRBV14 combines with J gene TRBJ1-3; tentative D call: TRBD1 (6 bases). V shed 5 bases and J shed 4 bases, with 9 bases lying between them. CDR3 length: 13 residues. The germline gives CDR1 SGHDN, CDR2 FVKESK. Filled out from reference TRBV14 and TRBJ1-3, the complete variable domain reads EAGVTQFPSHSVIEKGQTVTLRCDPISGHDNLYWYRRVMGKEIKFLLHFVKESKQDESGMPNNRFLAERTGGTYSTLKVQPAELEDSGVYFCASSFDRGNTIYFGEGSWLTVV.

The CDR3 nucleotides read TGTGCCAGCAGTTACGACTACACTGAAGCTTTCTTT. It specifies CASSYDYTEAFF. The rearrangement links TRBV6-5 to TRBJ1-1; D remains unclear. The CDR3 contains 12 residues. The germline V gene has CDR1 MNHEY and CDR2 SVGAGI. The germline V and J ends were trimmed by 2 bases and 3 bases, with 4 bases remaining between them.

The chain has TRBV3-1 (or the pseudogene TRBV3-2) and TRBJ1-2; the D gene is possibly TRBD1 (5 bases). The CDR3 has 12 residues. Trimming removed 3 bases at V and 6 bases at J, with 8 bases between. Germline assignment: CDR1 LGHDT and CDR2 YNNKEL (reference sequence). CDR3: CASSHLRDGYTF. In DNA form, the CDR3 reads TGTGCCAGCAGCCACCTCAGGGATGGCTACACCTTC.

This clone showed up just once. The CDR3 protein is CASSLRTGEQFF. Written as DNA, the CDR3 is TGTGCCAGCAGCTTAAGGACAGGTGAGCAGTTCTTC. J is TRBJ2-1 and V is TRBV11-3; the match to TRBD1 covers 7 bases. Trimming removed 2 bases from V and 9 bases from J; junction bases left unmatched: 1. CDR1 is SGHNT, CDR2 YENEEA, per germline. The CDR3 loop spans 12 amino acids.

In this sample, this clone turned up a few times. The chain has TRBV29-1 and TRBJ1-2, with TRBD1 as a possible D gene (6 bases). The CDR3 is 13 residues long. The ends were cut back, 2 bases at V and 8 bases at J, with 15 bases in the middle. Germline CDR1 reads SQVTM; CDR2 reads ANQGSEA. CDR3 loop: CSVESRGSNGYTF. DNA of the CDR3: TGCAGCGTTGAAAGCAGGGGCTCTAACGGCTACACCTTC.

This clone was found once. The V call is TRBV18, the J call TRBJ2-1; no clear D. V gave up 3 bases and J gave up 1 base, with 13 bases separating them. The CDR3 length is 16 residues. Germline V lookup: CDR1 KGHSH, CDR2 LQKENI. Here the CDR3 DNA reads TGTGCCAGCTCACCTAACAGTCGCCCTTCCTACAATGAGCAGTTCTTC. Translated, it gives CASSPNSRPSYNEQFF.

The V call is TRBV2, the J call TRBJ2-7; 12 nucleotides match TRBD2. CDR1 and CDR2 from the germline V gene are SNHLY and FYNNEI. The CDR3 extends over 14 amino acids. The junction had 3 bases not matched to a gene; V was cut back by 6 bases and J by 3 bases. The CDR3: CASRGLAGRYEQYF. In nucleotides, the CDR3 is TGTGCCAGCAGGGGACTAGCGGGCCGCTACGAGCAGTACTTC.

The chain recombines TRBV11-3 with TRBJ1-1; the D is unclear. With 3 bases removed from V and 6 bases from J, the gap between germline ends came to 11 bases. The V gene's germline CDR1 is SGHNT and CDR2 YENEEA. This CDR3 comprises 13 residues. This chain's CDR3 is CASSLRESSEAFF. CDR3 DNA sequence: TGTGCCAGCAGCTTGCGGGAAAGTTCTGAAGCTTTCTTT.

J is TRBJ2-3 and V is TRBV14; 10 bases fit TRBD2. Looked up from germline, CDR1 is SGHDN and CDR2 is FVKESK. The CDR3 covers 18 residues. The V gene end was trimmed by 4 bases and the J gene end by 4 bases; junction bases not matched to a gene: 14. DNA of the CDR3: TGTGCCAGCAGCCCGACCCACACTAGCGGGATTGATGCAGATACGCAGTATTTT. The encoded protein is CASSPTHTSGIDADTQYF.

The rearrangement joins TRBV5-1 to TRBJ2-2, with 9 bases that match TRBD1. The CDR3 is 16 residues long. Germline loops: CDR1 SGHRS, CDR2 YFSETQ. The trim removed 3 bases at V and 3 bases at J, leaving 6 bases unmatched. The CDR3 region is CASSSRTGVHTGELFF. CDR3 nucleotides: TGCGCCAGCAGCTCTCGGACAGGGGTGCACACCGGGGAGCTGTTTTTT.

The V gene is TRBV10-3, the J gene TRBJ1-5; 7 bases are a match to TRBD1. The CDR3 has 14 residues. Germline V gene data show CDR1 as ENHRY and CDR2 as SYGVKD. V trimming: 4 bases; J trimming: 6 bases; junction bases outside the gene matches: 6. CDR3 amino acids: CAISADREGQPQHF. The CDR3 DNA reads as TGTGCCATCAGTGCCGACAGGGAAGGTCAGCCCCAGCATTTT.

Note on this clone: The same CDR3 is also encoded by other DNA sequences in this sample. The chain uses TRBV6-5 and TRBJ1-1, with a weak D call TRBD1 (5 bases). Germline V gene data show CDR1 as MNHEY and CDR2 as SVGAGI. The CDR3 has 14 residues. Trimming removed 0 bases at V and 0 bases at J, with 5 bases between. For the CDR3, the DNA is TGTGCCAGCAGTTACTCGGACATGAACACTGAAGCTTTCTTT. This translates into CASSYSDMNTEAFF.

The chain recombines TRBV18 with TRBJ1-1; D unclear. CDR3 length equals 13 residues. CDR1 is KGHSH and CDR2 is LQKENI in the germline V gene. V was clipped by 3 bases and J by 5 bases, with 10 bases between them. The CDR3 protein is CASSPTEATEAFF. CDR3 sequence (DNA): TGTGCCAGCTCACCGACGGAAGCGACTGAAGCTTTCTTT.

DNA of the CDR3: TGTGCCAGCAGCCGACAGCGTTTCAACGAGCAGTACTTC. This sequence encodes CASSRQRFNEQYF. The chain is built from TRBV6-5 and TRBJ2-7; D perhaps matches TRBD1 (5 bases). The V end was cut by 6 bases, the J end by 5 bases, with 14 bases between. Germline loops: CDR1 MNHEY, CDR2 SVGAGI. This CDR3 region has 13 residues.

Here the CDR3 reads CSVRRSQETQYF. CDR3 in DNA: TGCAGCGTTAGGCGGAGCCAAGAGACCCAGTACTTC. The gene calls are TRBV29-1 and TRBJ2-5; no reliable D call. The length of the CDR3 is 12 residues. The ends were cut back, 5 bases at V and 1 base at J, with 8 bases in the middle. Germline V lookup: CDR1 SQVTM, CDR2 ANQGSEA.

The DNA of the CDR3 is TGTGCCAGCAGCTTAGGCGGCGGGAGGGCCTCAGATACGCAGTATTTT. Amino acids: CASSLGGGRASDTQYF. The rearrangement joins TRBV11-2 to TRBJ2-3; TRBD2 matches at 9 bases. V trimming: 1 base; J trimming: 4 bases; junction bases outside the gene matches: 6. Germline V lookup: CDR1 SGHAT, CDR2 FQNNGV. CDR3 length: 16 residues.

This chain uses TRBV5-6 with TRBJ1-2; tentatively, D is TRBD1 (6 bases). With 1 base removed from V and 3 bases from J, the gap between germline ends came to 16 bases. The CDR3 consists of 16 residues. Germline lookup yields CDR1 SGHDT and CDR2 YYEEEE. In nucleotides, the CDR3 is TGTGCCAGCAGCTTGAACCCAGGGGCTGGGGACTATGGCTACACCTTC. Translation: CASSLNPGAGDYGYTF.

V usage is TRBV18 and J usage is TRBJ2-5; 7 bases are shared with TRBD1. V was pared by 3 bases and J by 3 bases, with 1 base of the junction left unmatched. CDR3 size: 13 residues. Germline V gene sequence: CDR1 KGHSH, CDR2 LQKENI. This chain's CDR3 is CASSPTGKETQYF. The CDR3 DNA is TGTGCCAGCTCACCGACAGGGAAAGAGACCCAGTACTTC.

The chain recombines TRBV1 with TRBJ1-2; TRBD1 was called by the table and not checked on the DNA. TRBV1 is tagged as a pseudogene. The CDR3 contains 18 residues. This CDR3 reads CTSSQQREDREFHYGYTF. The CDR3 coding sequence is TGCACCAGCAGCCAGCAACGGGAGGACAGGGAATTTCACTATGGCTACACCTTC.

The rearrangement uses TRBV9 and TRBJ1-2, with D tentatively TRBD1 (6 bases). V gave up 0 bases and J gave up 4 bases, with 19 bases separating them. The CDR3 runs 17 residues. CDR1 is SGDLS, CDR2 YYNGEE, per germline. This CDR3 reads CASSVGDQRQAFYGYTF. Written as DNA, the CDR3 is TGTGCCAGCAGCGTAGGGGACCAGAGACAGGCCTTCTATGGCTACACCTTC.

Here the CDR3 DNA reads TGTGCCAGCAGCCCCTGGACAGGGGGCACCGGGGAGCTGTTTTTT. This translates into CASSPWTGGTGELFF. The V gene is TRBV7-7, the J gene TRBJ2-2; 10 nucleotides align to TRBD1. With 5 bases clipped from V and 4 bases from J, the junction kept 4 bases outside the gene matches. The CDR3 totals 15 residues. Germline CDR1 SSHAT, CDR2 FNYEAQ (reference sequence).

About this clone itself: The sample contains more than one DNA sequence encoding this CDR3. The rearrangement joins TRBV2 to TRBJ1-4; tentative D call: TRBD1 (5 bases). The V end was cut by 5 bases, the J end by 7 bases, with 5 bases between. This CDR3 comprises 11 residues. Germline lookup yields CDR1 SNHLY and CDR2 FYNNEI. The CDR3 nucleotides are TGTGCCAGCAGTAGGGGTGAAAAACTGTTTTTT. This encodes CASSRGEKLFF.

The chain uses TRBV12-3 or TRBV12-4 and TRBJ2-3; no reliable D call. The length of the CDR3 is 12 residues. The V end was cut by 8 bases, the J end by 3 bases, with 9 bases between. Here the CDR3 reads CASGLRTDTQYF. The CDR3, as DNA: TGTGCCAGCGGCCTCAGGACAGATACGCAGTATTTT.

Turning to this clone: Other DNA sequences from this sample encode an identical CDR3 as well. The CDR3 here is CASSVVAGGYEQYF. DNA for the CDR3: TGTGCCAGCAGCGTAGTCGCAGGGGGCTACGAGCAGTACTTC. This chain joins TRBV9 and TRBJ2-7; TRBD1 aligns across 7 bases. CDR1 is SGDLS, CDR2 YYNGEE, per germline. The CDR3 sequence is 14 residues long. The V and J ends lost 0 bases and 3 bases, in that order; junction bases with no gene match: 3.

The chain employs TRBV2 and TRBJ2-2; D gene uncertain. V lost 1 base to trimming and J lost 4 bases, with 13 bases between them. The CDR3 length is 16 residues. CDR1 and CDR2 (germline): SNHLY, FYNNEI. The CDR3 DNA reads TGTGCCAGCAGTGAAGAATCGTCAGGTGGCACCGGGGAGCTGTTTTTT. Its protein is CASSEESSGGTGELFF.

The chain combines TRBV4-1 with TRBJ2-7; D gene unclear. The CDR3 is 14 residues long. CDR1 and CDR2 from the germline V gene are MGHRA and YSYEKL. The V and J ends lost 0 bases and 3 bases respectively, with 9 bases between them. The CDR3 region is CASSQDTEYYEQYF. In DNA form, the CDR3 reads TGCGCCAGCAGCCAAGACACAGAGTACTACGAGCAGTACTTC.